This T cell receptor (beta chain) appears in the sequencing data of a study of OX40 agonist ivuxolimab in advanced cancers. Germline assignment: CDR1 SGHRS and CDR2 YFSETQ. This CDR3 is 15 amino acids long. V lost 3 bases to trimming and J lost 3 bases, with 16 bases between them. Libraries were prepared by immunoSEQ multiplex PCR; TCRdb keeps only in-frame clonotypes and omits some of them. The sample consists of roughly 80,000 clones, over 75% of them appearing once. At baseline, cycle 4 day 1, and cycle 7 day 1, blood was sampled. Material: CD4+ or CD8+ T cells sorted from blood, obtained in a trial of the OX40 agonist ivuxolimab. This sequence joins TRBV5-1 and TRBJ2-7; D may be TRBD1 or TRBD2 (5 bases each). The TCR comes from an adult with an advanced solid tumor such as melanoma, head and neck, liver or kidney cancer. The CDR3 nucleotides are TGCGCCAGCAGCTCGACCGGGACCCCCATCTACGAGCAGTACTTC. Its translation: CASSSTGTPIYEQYF.